A single sample gave rise to the 25 T cell receptor beta chains below, sequenced in a study of cytomegalovirus exposure and HLA in healthy donors. The study ran its PCR with 60 Vbeta and 13 Jbeta primers. TCRdb's copy holds only in-frame clones and misses some; the assay was immunoSEQ multiplex PCR. The sample lists over 100,000 clones, under 85% occurring once. What was sequenced was PBMCs. Receptors were obtained from a woman between 50 and 59 years old in good health and CMV-seropositive.

This chain joins TRBV11-2 and TRBJ2-5, with D possibly matching TRBD2 (6 bases). There are 14 residues in the CDR3. With 3 bases removed from V and 3 bases from J, the gap between germline ends came to 11 bases. Germline V gene sequence: CDR1 SGHAT, CDR2 FQNNGV. The DNA for the CDR3 is TGTGCCAGCAGCTTGGGGAGGTCGGAAGAGACCCAGTACTTC. Translating it yields CASSLGRSEETQYF.

Notes on this clone: A read error may produce the germline difference seen at one junction end. The J gene is TRBJ2-7, the V gene TRBV7-9, with 9 positions matching TRBD1. Germline values: CDR1 SEHNR, CDR2 FQNEAQ (reference sequence). The CDR3 runs to 14 residues. The CDR3 loop is CSSSLASTGGEQYF. CDR3 sequence (DNA): TGTTCCAGCAGCTTAGCTTCGACAGGGGGTGAGCAGTACTTC.

A few counts support this clone. This chain joins TRBV14 and TRBJ1-1; possible D gene TRBD1, 5 bases. Trimming removed 4 bases at V and 4 bases at J, with 16 bases between. The CDR3 runs 15 residues. Germline V lookup: CDR1 SGHDN, CDR2 FVKESK. The CDR3 loop reads CASSPTGGGGTEAFF. CDR3 nucleotides: TGTGCCAGCAGCCCCACCGGGGGAGGTGGCACTGAAGCTTTCTTT.

The V call is TRBV29-1, the J call TRBJ2-7; 11 nucleotides match TRBD2. The germline gives CDR1 SQVTM, CDR2 ANQGSEA. V lost 6 bases and J lost 2; bases outside the gene matches: 9. This CDR3 spans 15 amino acids. CDR3 in amino acids: CSVLFGTSGTYEQYF. DNA of the CDR3: TGCAGCGTGCTGTTCGGGACTAGCGGAACCTACGAGCAGTACTTC.

The chain combines TRBV19 with TRBJ2-6; the match to TRBD2 covers 10 bases. With V trimmed by 2 bases and J by 0 bases, 10 bases remained unmatched. The CDR3 totals 20 residues. Looked up from germline, CDR1 is LNHDA and CDR2 is SQIVND (reference sequence). CDR3 region: CASSIKGLAGVSSGANVLTF. The CDR3 DNA reads TGTGCCAGTAGTATAAAGGGCCTAGCGGGGGTTTCCTCTGGGGCCAACGTCCTGACTTTC.

This chain links TRBV4-3 with TRBJ2-7; 12 bases align to TRBD2. The CDR3 is 15 amino acids. CDR1 is LGHNA, CDR2 YSLEER, per germline. The V gene end was trimmed by 1 base and the J gene end by 5 bases; junction bases not matched to a gene: 3. CDR3: CASSQASGGADEQYF. In DNA form, the CDR3 reads TGCGCCAGCAGCCAAGCTAGCGGGGGGGCCGACGAGCAGTACTTC.

The V gene is TRBV2, the J gene TRBJ2-7, with D uncertain. Germline assignment: CDR1 SNHLY and CDR2 FYNNEI. V lost 8 bases to trimming and J lost 6 bases, with 14 bases between them. The CDR3 is made up of 12 amino acids. In DNA, the CDR3 is TGTGCCAGCGTAAGCCGACTGGGCGAGCAGTACTTC. Translating it yields CASVSRLGEQYF.

The V gene is TRBV9, the J gene TRBJ1-3; 8 nucleotides match TRBD1. The CDR3 has 16 amino acids. From germline, CDR1 is SGDLS and CDR2 YYNGEE. J lost 4 bases, V lost 1 base, and 7 bases had no gene match. CDR3 in DNA: TGTGCCAGCAGCGTATCCCCGCAGGGGGCCGGAAACACCATATATTTT. Amino acids: CASSVSPQGAGNTIYF.

The gene calls are TRBV6-1 and TRBJ1-2; TRBD1 agrees at 7 bases. CDR3 length equals 12 residues. Per the germline V gene, CDR1 is MNHNS and CDR2 is SASEGT. Trimming removed 5 bases from V and 7 bases from J; junction bases left unmatched: 4. The CDR3 region is CASSNRQGGYTF. Written as DNA, the CDR3 is TGTGCCAGCAGTAACAGACAGGGTGGCTACACCTTC.

The chain joins TRBV6-1 to TRBJ2-7; D remains unclear. CDR1 and CDR2 from the germline V gene are MNHNS and SASEGT. The CDR3 runs 11 residues. The V end lost 9 bases, the J end lost 1 base, and 7 bases lay between the germline ends. The chain's CDR3 is CASMESYEQYF. In DNA form, the CDR3 reads TGTGCCAGTATGGAGTCCTACGAGCAGTACTTC.

This chain joins TRBV20-1 and TRBJ1-1; no clear D. CDR3 length equals 11 residues. V was trimmed by 6 bases and J by 8 bases, leaving 13 bases between them. CDR1 and CDR2 (germline): DFQATT, SNEGSKA (reference sequence). The CDR3 nucleotides read TGCAGTGCCCATTGGTCGACAGAAGCTTTCTTT. Translating it yields CSAHWSTEAFF.

This chain joins TRBV2 and TRBJ2-7, with TRBD1 identical over 9 bases. The V and J ends lost 6 bases and 5 bases, in that order; junction bases with no gene match: 2. The CDR3 contains 12 residues. CDR1 and CDR2 (germline): SNHLY, FYNNEI. The CDR3 loop reads CASSNRGHEQYF. CDR3 nucleotide sequence: TGTGCCAGCAGCAACAGGGGGCACGAGCAGTACTTC.

This clone is categorized as medium-sized (0.01 to 0.1%). The chain couples TRBV6-5 to TRBJ2-6; a weak D match, TRBD2 (6 bases). CDR3 length: 15 amino acids. Germline CDR1 reads MNHEY; CDR2 reads SVGAGI. V gave up 6 bases and J gave up 0 bases, with 9 bases separating them. CDR3 protein: CASSFGSSGANVLTF. CDR3 coding DNA: TGTGCCAGCAGCTTCGGGAGCTCTGGGGCCAACGTCCTGACTTTC.

This clone was counted once. The chain has TRBV2 and TRBJ2-2; tentative D call: TRBD1 (5 bases). The CDR3 has 15 residues. Between the trimmed V and J ends, which lost 6 bases and 3 bases, there was a span of 14 bases. Germline CDR1 and CDR2: SNHLY and FYNNEI. In DNA, the CDR3 is TGTGCCAGCAGAAGGTCAGGGTCGGACACCGGGGAGCTGTTTTTT. Protein sequence: CASRRSGSDTGELFF.

V gene TRBV9 combines with J gene TRBJ2-2, with D possibly TRBD1 on 6 matching bases. The CDR3 covers 14 residues. V was clipped by 0 bases and J by 7 bases, with 10 bases between them. Germline V lookup: CDR1 SGDLS, CDR2 YYNGEE. The CDR3 spells CASSVAPDSGELFF. CDR3 sequence (DNA): TGTGCCAGCAGCGTAGCCCCGGACAGCGGGGAGCTGTTTTTT.

The chain employs TRBV5-5 and TRBJ1-1, with D perhaps TRBD1 (5 bases). Germline V gene lookup returns CDR1 SGHKS and CDR2 YYEKEE (reference sequence). The V end was cut by 0 bases, the J end by 2 bases, with 8 bases between. The CDR3 is 14 residues long. CDR3 sequence reads: CASSLGGSNTEAFF. CDR3 nucleotide sequence: TGTGCCAGCAGCTTGGGGGGCTCCAACACTGAAGCTTTCTTT.

V and J are TRBV7-2 and TRBJ1-2; 8 positions match TRBD1. Trimming removed 5 bases from V and 7 bases from J; junction bases left unmatched: 6. This CDR3 has 13 residues. Germline V gives CDR1 SGHTA, CDR2 FQGNSA. DNA for the CDR3: TGTGCCAGCAGCCGCAGGGGGCTCCCTGGCTACACCTTC. Amino acid sequence: CASSRRGLPGYTF.

This rearrangement joins TRBV5-1 to TRBJ2-5; 7 nucleotides agree with TRBD1. With 0 bases clipped from V and 4 bases from J, the junction kept 3 bases outside the gene matches. This CDR3 contains 14 residues. Germline CDR1 is SGHRS and CDR2 is YFSETQ. The CDR3 bases are TGCGCCAGCAGCTTGGTCTCAGGGGGAGAGACCCAGTACTTC. It is translated as CASSLVSGGETQYF. The entire variable domain, with the rest obtained from reference TRBV5-1 and TRBJ2-5, is as follows: KAGVTQTPRYLIKTRGQQVTLSCSPISGHRSVSWYQQTPGQGLQFLFEYFSETQRNKGNFPGRFSGRQFSNSRSEMNVSTLELGDSALYLCASSLVSGGETQYFGPGTRLLVL.

This clone was detected a few times. The chain links TRBV9 to TRBJ1-4; D gene uncertain. Germline V gene lookup returns CDR1 SGDLS and CDR2 YYNGEE. Trimming left V 0 bases short and J 4 bases short, with 10 bases between. The CDR3 spans 15 residues. CDR3 DNA: TGTGCCAGCAGCGTAGCGGCAGGCTATAATGAAAAACTGTTTTTT. This encodes CASSVAAGYNEKLFF.

The chain carries TRBV19 and TRBJ2-5; TRBD2 matches 7 bases. This CDR3 spans 15 amino acids. V lost 5 bases, J lost 4 bases, and 10 bases stayed unmatched. Per germline, CDR1 LNHDA and CDR2 SQIVND (reference sequence). CDR3 protein: CASSLASGVIETQYF. The CDR3, as DNA: TGTGCCAGTAGTCTTGCTAGCGGCGTGATAGAGACCCAGTACTTC. Full variable domain (missing parts from reference TRBV19 and TRBJ2-5): DGGITQSPKYLFRKEGQNVTLSCEQNLNHDAMYWYRQDPGQGLRLIYYSQIVNDFQKGDIAEGYSVSREKKESFPLTVTSAQKNPTAFYLCASSLASGVIETQYFGPGTRLLVL.

The genes are TRBV15 and TRBJ1-5; D uncertain. V was pared by 6 bases and J by 1 base, with 10 bases between. The germline V gene has CDR1 LNHNV and CDR2 YYDKDF (reference sequence). The CDR3 has 14 amino acids. CDR3: CATRGGLSNQPQHF. CDR3 coding DNA: TGTGCCACCAGGGGCGGGTTAAGCAATCAGCCCCAGCATTTT.

This clone occurred a few times. The germline gene is not matched at one end of the junction; a read error may be the cause. This chain connects TRBV7-9 to TRBJ1-2; TRBD1 agrees at 7 bases. This CDR3 comprises 16 residues. Germline values: CDR1 SEHNR, CDR2 FQNEAQ (reference sequence). CDR3 bases: TGTTCCAGCAGTCCTCCCCGACAGGGACCTAACTATGGCTACACCTTC. Translated: CSSSPPRQGPNYGYTF.

This rearrangement joins TRBV11-2 to TRBJ1-4; 8 bases fit TRBD1. Trimming removed 3 bases from V and 13 bases from J; junction bases left unmatched: 10. There are 14 residues in the CDR3. The V gene's germline CDR1 is SGHAT and CDR2 FQNNGV. CDR3 in amino acids: CASSLDRDVGLLFF. The CDR3 region has the DNA TGTGCCAGCAGCTTGGACAGGGACGTAGGGTTACTGTTTTTT.

This sequence joins TRBV7-9 and TRBJ2-7; 12 bases align to TRBD2. This CDR3 is 15 amino acids long. Germline-derived CDR1 and CDR2 are SEHNR and FQNEAQ (reference sequence). V lost 5 bases and J lost 5; bases outside the gene matches: 7. CDR3 region: CASSPVGLAGNEQYF. The CDR3 DNA reads as TGTGCCAGCAGCCCCGTTGGACTAGCGGGAAACGAGCAGTACTTC. Complete variable domain (other parts from reference TRBV7-9 and TRBJ2-7): DTGVSQNPRHKITKRGQNVTFRCDPISEHNRLYWYRQTLGQGPEFLTYFQNEAQLEKSRLLSDRFSAERPKGSFSTLEIQRTEQGDSAMYLCASSPVGLAGNEQYFGPGTRLTVT.

The V gene is TRBV19, the J gene TRBJ2-7; D not certain. The CDR3 consists of 14 residues. Between the trimmed V and J ends, which lost 3 bases and 0 bases, there was a span of 9 bases. Germline CDR1 LNHDA, CDR2 SQIVND (reference sequence). CDR3 coding DNA: TGTGCCAGTAGTATTACTTTCCTCTCCTACGAGCAGTACTTC. This gives the protein CASSITFLSYEQYF.